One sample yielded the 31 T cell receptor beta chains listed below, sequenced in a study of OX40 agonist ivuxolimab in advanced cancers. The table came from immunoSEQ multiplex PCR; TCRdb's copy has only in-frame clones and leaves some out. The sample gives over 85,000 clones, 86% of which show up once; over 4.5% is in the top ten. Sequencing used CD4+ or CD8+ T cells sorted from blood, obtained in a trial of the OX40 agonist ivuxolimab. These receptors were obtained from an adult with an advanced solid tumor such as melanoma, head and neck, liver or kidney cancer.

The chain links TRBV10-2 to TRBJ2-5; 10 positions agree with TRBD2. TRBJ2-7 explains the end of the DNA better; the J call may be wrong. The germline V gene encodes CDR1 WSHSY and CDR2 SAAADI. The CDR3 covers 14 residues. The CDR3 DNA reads TGCGCCAGCACTCCCGAGCGGGGGGGCCGCGAGCAGTACTTC. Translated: CASTPERGGREQYF.

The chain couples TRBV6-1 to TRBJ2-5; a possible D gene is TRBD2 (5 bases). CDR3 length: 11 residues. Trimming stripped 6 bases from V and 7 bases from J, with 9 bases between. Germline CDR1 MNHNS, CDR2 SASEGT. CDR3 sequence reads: CASSRGWTQYF. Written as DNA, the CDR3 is TGTGCCAGCAGCCGCGGGTGGACCCAGTACTTC.

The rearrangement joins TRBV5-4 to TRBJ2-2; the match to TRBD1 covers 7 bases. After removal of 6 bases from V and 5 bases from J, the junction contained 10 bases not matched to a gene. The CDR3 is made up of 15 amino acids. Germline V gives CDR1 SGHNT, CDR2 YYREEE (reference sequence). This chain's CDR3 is CASTHEGAPTGELFF. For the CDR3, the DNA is TGTGCCAGCACCCATGAGGGGGCGCCGACCGGGGAGCTGTTTTTT.

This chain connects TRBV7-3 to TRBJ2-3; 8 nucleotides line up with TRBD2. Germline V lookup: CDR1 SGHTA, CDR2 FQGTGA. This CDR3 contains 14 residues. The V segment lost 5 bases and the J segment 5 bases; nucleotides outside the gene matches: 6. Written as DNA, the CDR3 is TGTGCCAGCAGCCCCGGGACTAGTGGAGATACGCAGTATTTT. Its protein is CASSPGTSGDTQYF.

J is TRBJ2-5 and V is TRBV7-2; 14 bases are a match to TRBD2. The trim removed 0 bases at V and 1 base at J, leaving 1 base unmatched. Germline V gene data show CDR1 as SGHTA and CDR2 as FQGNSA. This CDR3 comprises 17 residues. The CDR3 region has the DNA TGTGCCAGCAGCTTAGCGACTAGCGGGAGGGCCCAAGAGACCCAGTACTTC. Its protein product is CASSLATSGRAQETQYF.

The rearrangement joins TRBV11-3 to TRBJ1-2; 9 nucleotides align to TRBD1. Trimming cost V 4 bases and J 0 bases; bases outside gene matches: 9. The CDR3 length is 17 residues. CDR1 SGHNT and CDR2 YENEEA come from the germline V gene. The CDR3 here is CASSSYPGQGSNYGYTF. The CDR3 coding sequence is TGTGCCAGCAGCTCGTACCCCGGACAGGGGTCTAACTATGGCTACACCTTC.

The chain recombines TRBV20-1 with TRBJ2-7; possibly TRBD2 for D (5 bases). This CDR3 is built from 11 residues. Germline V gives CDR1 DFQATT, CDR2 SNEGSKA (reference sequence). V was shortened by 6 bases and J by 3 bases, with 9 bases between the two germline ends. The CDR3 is CSADGDYEQYF. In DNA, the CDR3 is TGCAGTGCGGACGGGGACTACGAGCAGTACTTC.

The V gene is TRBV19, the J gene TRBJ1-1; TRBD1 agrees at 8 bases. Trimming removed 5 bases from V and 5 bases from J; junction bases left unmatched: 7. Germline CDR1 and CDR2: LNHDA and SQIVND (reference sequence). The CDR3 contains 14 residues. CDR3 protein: CASSFRQGSTEAFF. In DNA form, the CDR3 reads TGTGCCAGTAGTTTCAGACAGGGGAGTACTGAAGCTTTCTTT.

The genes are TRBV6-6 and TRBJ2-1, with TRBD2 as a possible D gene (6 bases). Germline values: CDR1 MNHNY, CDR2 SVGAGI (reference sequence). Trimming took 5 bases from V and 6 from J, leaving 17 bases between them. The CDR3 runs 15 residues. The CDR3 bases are TGTGCCAGCAGTCCACGGGACTGGGGAACCAATGAGCAGTTCTTC. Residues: CASSPRDWGTNEQFF.

CDR3 protein: CASSPANEQYF. CDR3 sequence (DNA): TGTGCCAGCAGCCCGGCGAACGAGCAGTACTTC. The V call is TRBV11-2, the J call TRBJ2-7; D uncertain. The CDR3 spans 11 residues. The germline V gene encodes CDR1 SGHAT and CDR2 FQNNGV. The V end was cut by 5 bases, the J end by 5 bases, with 7 bases between.

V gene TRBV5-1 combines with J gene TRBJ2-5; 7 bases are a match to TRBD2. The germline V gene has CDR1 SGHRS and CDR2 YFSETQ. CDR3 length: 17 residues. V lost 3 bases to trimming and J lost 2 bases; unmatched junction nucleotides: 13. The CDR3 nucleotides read TGCGCCAGCAGCTGGGGGGGACTACAAGGTGGTCAAGAGACCCAGTACTTC. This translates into CASSWGGLQGGQETQYF.

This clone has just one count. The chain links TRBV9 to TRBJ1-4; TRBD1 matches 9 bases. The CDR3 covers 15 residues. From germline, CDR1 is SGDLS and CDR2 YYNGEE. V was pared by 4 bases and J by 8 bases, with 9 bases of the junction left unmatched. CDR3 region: CASSTMGGTGEKLFF. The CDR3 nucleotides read TGTGCCAGCAGCACCATGGGGGGGACAGGGGAAAAACTGTTTTTT.

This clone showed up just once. The CDR3 is CASSLGLAGANEQFF. The CDR3 coding sequence is TGCGCCAGCAGCTTAGGACTAGCGGGAGCGAATGAGCAGTTCTTC. The chain carries TRBV5-1 and TRBJ2-1; 13 positions match TRBD2. J was trimmed by 7 bases and V by 2 bases; bases with no gene match: 3. Germline V gene lookup returns CDR1 SGHRS and CDR2 YFSETQ. The CDR3 extends over 15 amino acids.

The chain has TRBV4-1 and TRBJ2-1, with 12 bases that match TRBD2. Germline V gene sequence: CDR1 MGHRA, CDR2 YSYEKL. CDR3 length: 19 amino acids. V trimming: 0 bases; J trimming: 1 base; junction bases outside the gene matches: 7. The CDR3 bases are TGCGCCAGCAGCCAAGAACCGCTAGCGGGGGGGTTGTCCTACAATGAGCAGTTCTTC. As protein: CASSQEPLAGGLSYNEQFF.

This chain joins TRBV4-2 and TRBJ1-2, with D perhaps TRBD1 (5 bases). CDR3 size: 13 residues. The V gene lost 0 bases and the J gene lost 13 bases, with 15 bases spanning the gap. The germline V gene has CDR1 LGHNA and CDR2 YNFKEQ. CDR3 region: CASSQDEAGLATF. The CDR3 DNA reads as TGTGCCAGCAGCCAAGATGAGGCGGGACTCGCCACCTTC.

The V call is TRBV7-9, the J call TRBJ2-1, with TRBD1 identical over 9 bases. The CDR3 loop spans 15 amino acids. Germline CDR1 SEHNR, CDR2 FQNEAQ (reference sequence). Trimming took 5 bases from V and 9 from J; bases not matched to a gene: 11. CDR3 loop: CASSLGGQGLSEQFF. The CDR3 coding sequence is TGTGCCAGCAGCCTCGGAGGACAGGGGCTTAGTGAGCAGTTCTTC.

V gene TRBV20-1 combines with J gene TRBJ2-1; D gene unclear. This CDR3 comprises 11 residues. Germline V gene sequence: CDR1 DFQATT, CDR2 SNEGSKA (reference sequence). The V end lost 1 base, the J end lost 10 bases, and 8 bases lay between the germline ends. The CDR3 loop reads CSARGLEEQFF. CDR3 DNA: TGCAGTGCTAGAGGACTTGAGGAGCAGTTCTTC.

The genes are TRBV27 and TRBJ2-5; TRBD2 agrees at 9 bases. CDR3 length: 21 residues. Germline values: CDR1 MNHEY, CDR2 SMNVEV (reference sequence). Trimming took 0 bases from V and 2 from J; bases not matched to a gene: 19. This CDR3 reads CASSLSLAFGAGGRDQETQYF. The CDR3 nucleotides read TGTGCCAGCAGTTTATCGCTGGCTTTCGGAGCGGGGGGCCGAGATCAAGAGACCCAGTACTTC.

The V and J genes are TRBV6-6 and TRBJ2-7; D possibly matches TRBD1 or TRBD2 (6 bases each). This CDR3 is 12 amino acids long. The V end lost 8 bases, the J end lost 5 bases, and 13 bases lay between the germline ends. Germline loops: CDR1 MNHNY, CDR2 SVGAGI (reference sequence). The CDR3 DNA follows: TGTGCCAGCTATTCCGGGGGCAACGAGCAGTACTTC. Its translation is CASYSGGNEQYF.

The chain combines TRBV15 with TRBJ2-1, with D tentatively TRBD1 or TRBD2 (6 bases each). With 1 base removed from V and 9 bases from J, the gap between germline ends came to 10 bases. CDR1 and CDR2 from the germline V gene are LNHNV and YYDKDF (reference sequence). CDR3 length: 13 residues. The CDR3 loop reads CATSRVEGGEQFF. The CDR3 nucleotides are TGTGCCACCAGCAGAGTTGAGGGGGGTGAGCAGTTCTTC.

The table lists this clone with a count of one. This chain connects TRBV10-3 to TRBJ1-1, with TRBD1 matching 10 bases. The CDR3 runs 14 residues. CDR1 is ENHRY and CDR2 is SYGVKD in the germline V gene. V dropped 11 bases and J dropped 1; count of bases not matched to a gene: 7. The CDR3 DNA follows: TGTGCCGCTGGGACAGGGGAGAAGAACACTGAAGCTTTCTTT. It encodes CAAGTGEKNTEAFF.

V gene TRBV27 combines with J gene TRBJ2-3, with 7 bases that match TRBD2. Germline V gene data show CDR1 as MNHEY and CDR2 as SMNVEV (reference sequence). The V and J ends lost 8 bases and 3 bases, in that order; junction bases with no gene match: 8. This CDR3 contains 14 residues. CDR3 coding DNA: TGTGCCAGCGCCCTGGGGAGGGGAACAGATACGCAGTATTTT. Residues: CASALGRGTDTQYF.

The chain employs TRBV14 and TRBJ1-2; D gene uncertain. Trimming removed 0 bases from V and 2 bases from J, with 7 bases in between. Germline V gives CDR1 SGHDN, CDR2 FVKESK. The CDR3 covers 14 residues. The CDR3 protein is CASSQDNGNYGYTF. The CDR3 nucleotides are TGTGCCAGCAGCCAAGATAACGGCAACTATGGCTACACCTTC.

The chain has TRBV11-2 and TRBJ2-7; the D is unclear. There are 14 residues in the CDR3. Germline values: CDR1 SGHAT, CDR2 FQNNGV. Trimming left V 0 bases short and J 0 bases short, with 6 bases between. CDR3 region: CASSLEGYSYEQYF. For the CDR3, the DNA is TGTGCCAGCAGCTTAGAGGGCTACTCCTACGAGCAGTACTTC.

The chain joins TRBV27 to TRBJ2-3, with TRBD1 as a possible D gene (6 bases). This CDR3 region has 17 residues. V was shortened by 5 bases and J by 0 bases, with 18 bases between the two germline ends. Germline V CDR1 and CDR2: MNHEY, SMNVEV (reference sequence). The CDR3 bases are TGTGCCAGCAGTACCGTAACAGGGAGTGATAGCACAGATACGCAGTATTTT. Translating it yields CASSTVTGSDSTDTQYF.

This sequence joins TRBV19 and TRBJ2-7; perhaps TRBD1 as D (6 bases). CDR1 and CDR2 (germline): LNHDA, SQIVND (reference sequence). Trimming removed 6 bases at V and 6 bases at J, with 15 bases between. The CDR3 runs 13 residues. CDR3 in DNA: TGTGCCAGTAGAAAGGGTCTGACAGGCGAGCAGTACTTC. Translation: CASRKGLTGEQYF. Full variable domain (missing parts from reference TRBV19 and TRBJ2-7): DGGITQSPKYLFRKEGQNVTLSCEQNLNHDAMYWYRQDPGQGLRLIYYSQIVNDFQKGDIAEGYSVSREKKESFPLTVTSAQKNPTAFYLCASRKGLTGEQYFGPGTRLTVT.

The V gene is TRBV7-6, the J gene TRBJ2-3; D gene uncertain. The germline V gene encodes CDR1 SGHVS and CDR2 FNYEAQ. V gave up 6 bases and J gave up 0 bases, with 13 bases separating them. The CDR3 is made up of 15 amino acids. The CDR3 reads CASSLDWGSTDTQYF. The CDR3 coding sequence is TGTGCCAGCAGTCTAGACTGGGGAAGCACAGATACGCAGTATTTT.

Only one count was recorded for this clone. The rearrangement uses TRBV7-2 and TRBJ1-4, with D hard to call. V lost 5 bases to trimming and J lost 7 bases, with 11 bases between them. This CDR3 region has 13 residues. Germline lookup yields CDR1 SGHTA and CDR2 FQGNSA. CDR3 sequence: CASSRRWGEKLFF. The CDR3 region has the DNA TGTGCCAGCAGCCGGCGTTGGGGTGAAAAACTGTTTTTT.

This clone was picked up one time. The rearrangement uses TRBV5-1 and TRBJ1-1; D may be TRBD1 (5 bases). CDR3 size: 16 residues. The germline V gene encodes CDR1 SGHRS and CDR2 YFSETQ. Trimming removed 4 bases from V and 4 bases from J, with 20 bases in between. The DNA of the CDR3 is TGCGCCAGCAGCCCACGGGCGGGCAGGGCGAGCACTGAAGCTTTCTTT. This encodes CASSPRAGRASTEAFF.

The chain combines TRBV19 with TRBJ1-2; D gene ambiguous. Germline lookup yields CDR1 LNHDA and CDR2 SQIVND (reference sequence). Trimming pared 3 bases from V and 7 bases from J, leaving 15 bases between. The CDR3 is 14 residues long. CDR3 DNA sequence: TGTGCCAGTAGTATTGGGGTACGCCCGAGTGGCTACACCTTC. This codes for CASSIGVRPSGYTF.

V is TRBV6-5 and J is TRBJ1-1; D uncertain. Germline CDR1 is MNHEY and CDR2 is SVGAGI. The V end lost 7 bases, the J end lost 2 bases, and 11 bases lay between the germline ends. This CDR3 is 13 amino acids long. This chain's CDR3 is CASIPEANTEAFF. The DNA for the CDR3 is TGTGCCAGCATCCCCGAGGCTAACACTGAAGCTTTCTTT.